One sample yielded the 7 T cell receptor beta chains listed below, sequenced in a study of shared clonotypes between healthy human individuals. Profiling relied on immunoSEQ multiplex PCR, and the TCRdb table lists in-frame clones only, not all of them. The table has around 2.1 million clones, approximately 94% seen once; the top ten hold roughly 1.8%. Positive CCR7 selection of CD45RO-negative cells yielded the naive CD8 cells, and terminally differentiated effector memory CD45RA+ cells were excluded. The source material was naive CD8+ T cells from PBMCs. These receptors were collected from a man aged 18 to 30 in good health. Some clones in this sample may be carry-over from other donors' samples.

V gene TRBV13 combines with J gene TRBJ2-7; maybe TRBD2 (6 bases). The CDR3 spans 13 residues. V was trimmed by 3 bases and J by 7 bases, leaving 13 bases between them. CDR1 is PRHDT, CDR2 FYEKMQ, per germline (reference sequence). The CDR3 reads CASSLRGAGEQYF. The CDR3 nucleotides read TGTGCCAGCAGCTTGCGGGGTGCGGGGGAGCAGTACTTC.

This chain links TRBV5-6 with TRBJ2-2, with D perhaps TRBD1 (6 bases). The CDR3 is made up of 17 amino acids. Trimming cost V 4 bases and J 4 bases, with 20 bases left between them. Germline V gene data show CDR1 as SGHDT and CDR2 as YYEEEE. CDR3 loop: CASSPKLSRGGTGELFF. For the CDR3, the DNA is TGTGCCAGCAGCCCCAAACTGTCCCGAGGGGGCACCGGGGAGCTGTTTTTT.

This chain uses TRBV7-8 with TRBJ2-1, with 7 bases aligning to TRBD2. After removal of 5 bases from V and 0 bases from J, the junction contained 4 bases not matched to a gene. Germline V gene sequence: CDR1 SGHVS, CDR2 FQNEAQ. The CDR3 contains 15 residues. The CDR3 coding sequence is TGTGCCAGCAGCCCGCGGGAGTACTCCTACAATGAGCAGTTCTTC. Its protein product is CASSPREYSYNEQFF. The whole variable domain, remainder taken from reference TRBV7-8 and TRBJ2-1, is GAGVSQSPRYKVAKRGQDVALRCDPISGHVSLFWYQQALGQGPEFLTYFQNEAQLDKSGLPSDRFFAERPEGSVSTLKIQRTQQEDSAVYLCASSPREYSYNEQFFGPGTRLTVL.

This chain connects TRBV30 to TRBJ2-7; TRBD1 aligns across 9 bases. The germline V gene encodes CDR1 GTSNPN and CDR2 SVGIG (reference sequence). V dropped 2 bases and J dropped 2; count of bases not matched to a gene: 4. CDR3 length: 14 residues. DNA of the CDR3: TGTGCCTGGAGTAACAGGGGGCCGGCCTACGAGCAGTACTTC. Translation: CAWSNRGPAYEQYF.

The CDR3 loop reads CASSPTGDRPYF. CDR3 DNA: TGCGCCAGCAGCCCTACTGGGGACAGGCCGTACTTC. The gene calls are TRBV4-1 and TRBJ2-7; 8 bases are shared with TRBD1. The germline V gene has CDR1 MGHRA and CDR2 YSYEKL. The V and J ends lost 4 bases and 12 bases, in that order; junction bases with no gene match: 8. The CDR3 is made up of 12 amino acids.

To note about this clone: Within the sample, other DNA sequences also encode this same CDR3. The V and J genes are TRBV9 and TRBJ2-5; D gene uncertain. CDR1 and CDR2 (germline): SGDLS, YYNGEE. The V gene lost 1 base and the J gene lost 5 bases, with 6 bases spanning the gap. The CDR3 is made up of 12 amino acids. The CDR3 loop reads CASSVMGETQYF. CDR3 coding DNA: TGTGCCAGCAGCGTAATGGGGGAGACCCAGTACTTC. Combining the CDR3 with reference TRBV9 and TRBJ2-5 gives the whole variable domain DSGVTQTPKHLITATGQRVTLRCSPRSGDLSVYWYQQSLDQGLQFLIQYYNGEERAKGNILERFSAQQFPDLHSELNLSSLELGDSALYFCASSVMGETQYFGPGTRLLVL.

This sequence joins TRBV4-1 and TRBJ1-1; D possibly corresponds to TRBD1 (5 bases). The CDR3 sequence is 12 residues long. Germline V gene sequence: CDR1 MGHRA, CDR2 YSYEKL. V lost 1 base and J 7 bases, leaving 7 bases between the germline ends. The CDR3 protein is CASSQGTGEAFF. CDR3 nucleotides: TGCGCCAGCAGCCAAGGTACAGGTGAAGCTTTCTTT.